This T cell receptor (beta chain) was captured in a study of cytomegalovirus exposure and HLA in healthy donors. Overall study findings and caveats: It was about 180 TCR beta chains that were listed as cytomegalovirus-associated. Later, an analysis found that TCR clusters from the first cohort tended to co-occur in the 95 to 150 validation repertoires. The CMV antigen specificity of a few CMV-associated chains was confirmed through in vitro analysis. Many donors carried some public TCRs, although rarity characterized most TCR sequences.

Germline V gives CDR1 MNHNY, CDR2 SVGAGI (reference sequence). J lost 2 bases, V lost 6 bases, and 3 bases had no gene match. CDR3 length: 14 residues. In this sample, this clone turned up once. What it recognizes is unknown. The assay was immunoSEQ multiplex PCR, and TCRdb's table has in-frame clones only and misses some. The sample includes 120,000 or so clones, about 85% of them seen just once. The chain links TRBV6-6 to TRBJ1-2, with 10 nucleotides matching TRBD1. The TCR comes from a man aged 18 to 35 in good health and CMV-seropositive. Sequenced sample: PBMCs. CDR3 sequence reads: CASRLTGGNYGYTF. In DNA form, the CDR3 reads TGTGCCAGCAGATTGACAGGGGGCAACTATGGCTACACCTTC.